The clone carrying this TCR beta chain was counted only a few times. The antigen is unknown. The authors produced TCR alpha and TCR beta cDNA libraries with sample barcodes and UMIs by 5'RACE using constant-segment primers. TCRdb re-called the 5' RACE reads with MiXCR, one entry per CDR3 protein. The profile shows about 140,000 distinct CDR3 sequences, about 14% of them singletons. This sample was taken from a study of T-cell memory formation after mild COVID-19. Notes on the study in general: Second-wave clones reaching peak frequency on day 37 lacked confirmed SARS-CoV-2 specificity.

Source material: PBMCs or a T cell subset sorted from them (not recorded which). This TCR derives from an adult woman who had mild COVID-19 (a few samples of this study predate the infection). Cell type and time point are not known.

The CDR3 sequence: CASSYPRGAGETQYF. DNA for the CDR3: TGTGCCAGCAGCTACCCCCGGGGGGCAGGAGAGACCCAGTACTTC. The chain joins TRBV7-2 to TRBJ2-5; the D gene is possibly TRBD2 (7 bases). The germline V gene has CDR1 SGHTA and CDR2 FQGNSA. The CDR3 has 15 residues. V was cut by 4 bases and J by 4 bases, with 16 bases left in between. Drawing the rest from reference TRBV7-2 and TRBJ2-5, the complete variable domain is GAGVSQSPSNKVTEKGKDVELRCDPISGHTALYWYRQSLGQGLEFLIYFQGNSAPDKSGLPSDRFSAERTGGSVSTLTIQRTQQEDSAVYLCASSYPRGAGETQYFGPGTRLLVL.